These 30 T cell receptor beta chains were all obtained from the same sample, sequenced in a study of blood T cell repertoires in COVID-19. TCRdb's table, derived via immunoSEQ multiplex PCR, lists solely in-frame clones and lacks some. The sample lists 90,000 to 120,000 clones, around 83% occurring once. Source material: peripheral blood. The receptors originated from a man between 70 and 80 years old with acute or convalescent COVID-19.

The CDR3 loop is CASSLGSGTGVSGVSEKLFF. For the CDR3, the DNA is TGTGCCAGCAGCTTGGGATCCGGGACAGGGGTATCGGGGGTTAGTGAAAAACTGTTTTTT. The J gene is TRBJ1-4, the V gene TRBV5-4; 10 bases are a match to TRBD1. Germline-derived CDR1 and CDR2 are SGHNT and YYREEE (reference sequence). The V segment lost 0 bases and the J segment 7 bases; nucleotides outside the gene matches: 18. The CDR3 is made up of 20 amino acids.

This sequence joins TRBV3-1 (or the pseudogene TRBV3-2) and TRBJ2-4; perhaps TRBD1 as D (6 bases). There are 18 residues in the CDR3. V was clipped by 0 bases and J by 6 bases, with 21 bases between them. From germline, CDR1 is LGHDT and CDR2 YNNKEL (reference sequence). In DNA, the CDR3 is TGTGCCAGCAGCCAAGACGGGCACAGGTCTTCACAGGGAAACATTCAGTACTTC. Encoded protein: CASSQDGHRSSQGNIQYF.

This chain connects TRBV2 to TRBJ2-2; 10 positions match TRBD1. The germline V gene has CDR1 SNHLY and CDR2 FYNNEI. Trimming took 5 bases from V and 5 from J; bases not matched to a gene: 5. There are 15 residues in the CDR3. DNA of the CDR3: TGTGCCAGCAGTCCCGGGACAGGGGTTACCGGGGAGCTGTTTTTT. Translating gives CASSPGTGVTGELFF.

The chain uses TRBV7-6 and TRBJ1-3; TRBD1 might be the D (6 bases). The CDR3 runs to 14 residues. Between the trimmed V and J ends, which lost 2 bases and 2 bases, there was a span of 7 bases. CDR1 and CDR2 (germline): SGHVS, FNYEAQ. CDR3 amino acids: CASSLNRAGNTIYF. CDR3 DNA sequence: TGTGCCAGCAGCTTAAACAGGGCTGGAAACACCATATATTTT.

The rearrangement links TRBV5-4 to TRBJ2-2; tentative D call: TRBD1 (6 bases). The V and J ends lost 2 bases and 1 base respectively, with 9 bases between them. The CDR3 extends over 15 amino acids. The V gene's germline CDR1 is SGHNT and CDR2 YYREEE (reference sequence). CDR3 bases: TGTGCCAGCAGCTTTGGGGGCCTGAACACCGGGGAGCTGTTTTTT. This gives the protein CASSFGGLNTGELFF.

Concerning this clone itself: This specimen includes other DNA sequences encoding the same CDR3. The V gene is TRBV19, the J gene TRBJ2-3, with a weak D call TRBD1 (6 bases). Germline CDR1 is LNHDA and CDR2 is SQIVND (reference sequence). CDR3 length equals 14 residues. V dropped 1 base and J dropped 1 base, with 6 bases sitting between them. The CDR3 DNA is TGTGCCAGTAGTATAGGACAGGGCACAGATACGCAGTATTTT. It translates to CASSIGQGTDTQYF.

The rearrangement links TRBV5-1 to TRBJ1-3, with D possibly matching TRBD1 (5 bases). This CDR3 has 17 residues. Trimming cost V 1 base and J 0 bases, with 14 bases left between them. Germline CDR1 reads SGHRS; CDR2 reads YFSETQ. The CDR3 region is CASSLLPGLGSGNTIYF. The CDR3 bases are TGCGCCAGCAGCTTGCTTCCGGGACTCGGCTCTGGAAACACCATATATTTT.

The chain uses TRBV19 and TRBJ1-4, with 11 bases lining up with TRBD1. J lost 7 bases, V lost 0 bases, and 4 bases had no gene match. The CDR3 contains 16 residues. Germline values: CDR1 LNHDA, CDR2 SQIVND (reference sequence). The CDR3 coding sequence is TGTGCCAGTAGTATAGAAGGACAGGGGGCGCCTGAAAAACTGTTTTTT. Its protein product is CASSIEGQGAPEKLFF.

This clone has only one observation. The V call is TRBV20-1, the J call TRBJ2-2; D unresolved. The germline gives CDR1 DFQATT, CDR2 SNEGSKA (reference sequence). The V and J ends lost 3 bases and 1 base respectively, with 9 bases between them. This CDR3 is 14 amino acids long. The CDR3 loop reads CSASVPMNTGELFF. In nucleotides, the CDR3 is TGCAGTGCTAGTGTCCCCATGAACACCGGGGAGCTGTTTTTT.

The genes are TRBV25-1 and TRBJ2-3; D not resolved. The CDR3 consists of 13 residues. Germline loops: CDR1 MGHDK, CDR2 SYGVNS. V lost 3 bases, J lost 0 bases, and 4 bases lay in between. CDR3 sequence: CASSESSTDTQYF. As DNA, the CDR3 is TGTGCCAGCAGTGAGTCTAGCACAGATACGCAGTATTTT.

This chain links TRBV6-1 with TRBJ2-7; TRBD2 matches at 10 bases. V was clipped by 1 base and J by 3 bases; unmatched bases: 3. Germline V gene data show CDR1 as MNHNS and CDR2 as SASEGT. This CDR3 has 15 amino acids. CDR3 residues: CASSEGPSGGYEQYF. The CDR3 DNA is TGTGCCAGCAGTGAAGGACCTAGCGGGGGCTACGAGCAGTACTTC.

The chain links TRBV19 to TRBJ2-3, with 7 positions matching TRBD1. CDR3 length equals 13 residues. V lost 6 bases and J lost 3; bases outside the gene matches: 3. Germline lookup yields CDR1 LNHDA and CDR2 SQIVND (reference sequence). This CDR3 reads CASSRGWTDTQYF. CDR3 in DNA: TGTGCCAGTAGCAGGGGGTGGACAGATACGCAGTATTTT.

The chain is built from TRBV6-5 and TRBJ1-6; no clear D. The CDR3 covers 16 residues. Trimming cost V 0 bases and J 7 bases, with 13 bases left between them. Germline V gives CDR1 MNHEY, CDR2 SVGAGI. CDR3 residues: CASSYSRTVSNSPLHF. In nucleotides, the CDR3 is TGTGCCAGCAGTTACTCTCGCACAGTGAGCAATTCACCCCTCCACTTT.

V is TRBV2 and J is TRBJ2-1; tentative D call: TRBD1 (6 bases). The CDR3 covers 14 residues. CDR1 and CDR2 from the germline V gene are SNHLY and FYNNEI. V was pared by 2 bases and J by 2 bases, with 7 bases between. CDR3 nucleotide sequence: TGTGCCAGCAGTGAAAGGACAGCCTACAATGAGCAGTTCTTC. Amino acid sequence: CASSERTAYNEQFF.

This chain uses TRBV6-6 with TRBJ1-5; D may be TRBD1 (6 bases). There are 16 residues in the CDR3. Germline assignment: CDR1 MNHNY and CDR2 SVGAGI (reference sequence). V was clipped by 7 bases and J by 3 bases, with 19 bases between them. The CDR3 coding sequence is TGTGCCAGCACCTCGCACCGGGGGGGGGCCAATCAGCCCCAGCATTTT. This translates into CASTSHRGGANQPQHF.

This chain links TRBV18 with TRBJ2-2; weak D call: TRBD1 (5 bases). V dropped 3 bases and J dropped 7 bases, with 15 bases sitting between them. The CDR3 has 15 amino acids. The germline V gene has CDR1 KGHSH and CDR2 LQKENI. The CDR3 protein is CASSPVTGKSGELFF. The CDR3 DNA reads TGTGCCAGCTCACCGGTTACAGGAAAAAGCGGGGAGCTGTTTTTT.

This chain links TRBV2 with TRBJ1-1, with D perhaps matching TRBD1 (5 bases). CDR1 and CDR2 from the germline V gene are SNHLY and FYNNEI. V was clipped by 6 bases and J by 4 bases, with 9 bases between them. The CDR3 is made up of 12 amino acids. The CDR3 region has the DNA TGTGCCAGCAGGGCAGGGTCCACTGAAGCTTTCTTT. Protein product: CASRAGSTEAFF.

The genes are TRBV5-1 and TRBJ1-1, with D tentatively TRBD1 (6 bases). V lost 4 bases and J lost 8, with 12 bases in between. This CDR3 region has 12 residues. Germline V lookup: CDR1 SGHRS, CDR2 YFSETQ. In nucleotides, the CDR3 is TGCGCCAGCAGCCAAATAGGACAGGAAGCTTTCTTT. Amino acid sequence: CASSQIGQEAFF.

This sequence joins TRBV6-1 and TRBJ2-7, with D perhaps TRBD1 (6 bases). The germline V gene encodes CDR1 MNHNS and CDR2 SASEGT. V lost 3 bases to trimming and J lost 3 bases, with 18 bases between them. The CDR3 runs to 16 residues. The CDR3 region has the DNA TGTGCCAGCAGTGACGACCTTACAGGGTTAGGCTACGAGCAGTACTTC. As protein: CASSDDLTGLGYEQYF.

The table lists this clone with a count of one. J is TRBJ2-3 and V is TRBV19; 10 bases are shared with TRBD2. The V gene's germline CDR1 is LNHDA and CDR2 SQIVND (reference sequence). The CDR3 consists of 17 residues. V lost 7 bases, J lost 2 bases, and 12 bases stayed unmatched. CDR3 loop: CASTLGASGGFTDTQYF. The DNA for the CDR3 is TGTGCCAGTACCCTGGGGGCTAGCGGGGGATTCACAGATACGCAGTATTTT. Variable domain in full (rest from reference TRBV19 and TRBJ2-3): DGGITQSPKYLFRKEGQNVTLSCEQNLNHDAMYWYRQDPGQGLRLIYYSQIVNDFQKGDIAEGYSVSREKKESFPLTVTSAQKNPTAFYLCASTLGASGGFTDTQYFGPGTRLTVL.

CDR3 bases: TGTGCCAGTAGTTTCGGCCAGACTAGCGGCACAGATACGCAGTATTTT. Residues: CASSFGQTSGTDTQYF. The rearrangement joins TRBV19 to TRBJ2-3; 8 bases fit TRBD2. Trimming at V came to 5 bases and at J to 1 base, leaving 8 bases not matched to a gene. CDR1 LNHDA and CDR2 SQIVND come from the germline V gene (reference sequence). There are 16 residues in the CDR3.

This rearrangement joins TRBV2 to TRBJ1-5; 8 bases are shared with TRBD1. Trimming took 9 bases from V and 1 from J; bases not matched to a gene: 5. This CDR3 contains 14 residues. The germline CDR1 and CDR2 sequences are SNHLY and FYNNEI. In DNA form, the CDR3 reads TGTGCCAGTACGGGACAGGCAAGCAATCAGCCCCAGCATTTT. Its protein is CASTGQASNQPQHF.

The V gene is TRBV5-1, the J gene TRBJ2-5; TRBD2 aligns across 10 bases. The CDR3 extends over 14 amino acids. V shed 4 bases, J shed 4 bases, and the junction held 4 bases outside the gene matches. Germline V gene data show CDR1 as SGHRS and CDR2 as YFSETQ. This CDR3 is CASSPSSGGETQYF. CDR3 nucleotide sequence: TGCGCCAGCAGCCCTTCTAGCGGGGGAGAGACCCAGTACTTC.

This chain links TRBV7-4 with TRBJ2-7; 7 bases are a match to TRBD2. V shed 2 bases, J shed 5 bases, and the junction held 6 bases outside the gene matches. This CDR3 contains 14 residues. The germline V gene has CDR1 SGHVT and CDR2 SQSDAQ. CDR3: CASSLRRGDHEQYF. In DNA form, the CDR3 reads TGTGCCAGCAGCTTACGACGGGGGGACCACGAGCAGTACTTC.

In its sample, this clone was seen once. The chain employs TRBV18 and TRBJ2-1; 15 bases align to TRBD2. From germline, CDR1 is KGHSH and CDR2 LQKENI. V was clipped by 0 bases and J by 3 bases; unmatched bases: 3. The CDR3 is made up of 18 amino acids. CDR3 protein: CASSPPGLAGGGYNEQFF. The DNA for the CDR3 is TGTGCCAGCTCACCACCGGGACTAGCGGGGGGTGGCTACAATGAGCAGTTCTTC. Drawing the rest from reference TRBV18 and TRBJ2-1, the complete variable domain is NAGVMQNPRHLVRRRGQEARLRCSPMKGHSHVYWYRQLPEEGLKFMVYLQKENIIDESGMPKERFSAEFPKEGPSILRIQQVVRGDSAAYFCASSPPGLAGGGYNEQFFGPGTRLTVL.

The chain has TRBV5-8 and TRBJ1-2; D may be TRBD1 (6 bases). The germline V and J ends were trimmed by 1 base and 8 bases, with 12 bases remaining between them. This CDR3 has 13 amino acids. In germline, CDR1 is SGHTS, CDR2 YDEGEE. CDR3 nucleotides: TGTGCCAGCAGCTTGAAGGACAGACCCGGCTACACCTTC. This sequence encodes CASSLKDRPGYTF.

This clone was counted between two and nine times. V is TRBV5-1 and J is TRBJ1-2, with TRBD1 matching over 7 bases. J was trimmed by 0 bases and V by 4 bases; bases with no gene match: 6. This CDR3 is 15 amino acids long. Looked up from germline, CDR1 is SGHRS and CDR2 is YFSETQ. The CDR3 DNA reads TGCGCCAGCAGCATCGGACAGGAAGCTAACTATGGCTACACCTTC. Translation: CASSIGQEANYGYTF.

The chain has TRBV5-1 and TRBJ1-4, with a possible D match to TRBD1 (6 bases). Germline values: CDR1 SGHRS, CDR2 YFSETQ. V gave up 4 bases and J gave up 8 bases, with 15 bases separating them. CDR3 size: 14 residues. The CDR3 is CASSPGQPGEKLFF. For the CDR3, the DNA is TGCGCCAGCAGCCCCGGACAGCCGGGGGAAAAACTGTTTTTT. Full variable domain (remainder filled in from reference TRBV5-1 and TRBJ1-4): KAGVTQTPRYLIKTRGQQVTLSCSPISGHRSVSWYQQTPGQGLQFLFEYFSETQRNKGNFPGRFSGRQFSNSRSEMNVSTLELGDSALYLCASSPGQPGEKLFFGSGTQLSVL.

This chain connects TRBV7-2 to TRBJ1-4; D is unclear. Germline V gene lookup returns CDR1 SGHTA and CDR2 FQGNSA. The CDR3 loop spans 14 amino acids. The ends were cut back, 3 bases at V and 5 bases at J, with 10 bases in the middle. CDR3 sequence: CASSFGFQNEKLFF. The DNA of the CDR3 is TGTGCCAGCAGCTTTGGCTTTCAAAATGAAAAACTGTTTTTT.

This clone was detected only a few times. The CDR3 DNA reads as TGTGCCAGCAGAACCGACAGGGGGCTTAATTACGAGCAGTACTTC. It translates to CASRTDRGLNYEQYF. This rearrangement joins TRBV2 to TRBJ2-7; 10 nucleotides agree with TRBD1. The CDR3 is 15 amino acids. J lost 4 bases, V lost 6 bases, and 9 bases had no gene match. Germline assignment: CDR1 SNHLY and CDR2 FYNNEI.